These 9 T cell receptor beta chains came from one sample sequenced in a study of blood T cell repertoires in COVID-19 (dated by TCRdb to 2018 to 2021). Library construction relied on the immunoSEQ multiplex PCR assay. TCRdb holds this immuneACCESS table with in-frame rearrangements only. Some clones are missing; in checked studies, unresolved V genes explain under half, and the rest has no known cause. Within this sample are around 300,000 clones, with roughly 88% of them counted one time only. The ten largest clones take up under 3.5% of the sample. Sequenced sample: peripheral blood. The receptors shown here come from a woman under 40 with active or convalescent COVID-19.

The chain couples TRBV19 to TRBJ1-5; no definite D call. The CDR3 has 14 amino acids. The germline V gene encodes CDR1 LNHDA and CDR2 SQIVND (reference sequence). Trimming pared 2 bases from V and 0 bases from J, leaving 5 bases between. The CDR3 region has the DNA TGTGCCAGTAGTATACAGGTTAGCAATCAGCCCCAGCATTTT. This gives the protein CASSIQVSNQPQHF.

The V and J genes are TRBV5-1 and TRBJ2-7; D ambiguous. CDR1 SGHRS and CDR2 YFSETQ come from the germline V gene. The CDR3 sequence is 14 residues long. With 7 bases removed from V and 2 bases from J, the gap between germline ends came to 16 bases. CDR3 protein: CASRPQAGTYEQYF. In DNA, the CDR3 is TGCGCCAGCCGCCCCCAGGCAGGTACCTACGAGCAGTACTTC.

The V and J genes are TRBV28 and TRBJ1-5; D gene uncertain. Trimming removed 2 bases from V and 0 bases from J, with 8 bases in between. CDR1 is MDHEN and CDR2 is SYDVKM in the germline V gene. There are 15 residues in the CDR3. The CDR3 nucleotides read TGTGCCAGCAGTTTAGGAGGAGGTAGCAATCAGCCCCAGCATTTT. Amino acids: CASSLGGGSNQPQHF.

The chain joins TRBV23-1 to TRBJ2-7; 11 bases are a match to TRBD2. TRBV23-1 is given ORF status, its function remaining uncertain. There are 15 residues in the CDR3. Trimming took 11 bases from V and 3 from J; bases not matched to a gene: 12. The CDR3 sequence is CAEQSGTSGLYEQYF. DNA of the CDR3: TGCGCCGAGCAATCAGGGACTAGCGGTCTCTACGAGCAGTACTTC.

In its sample, this clone was seen once. The chain couples TRBV15 to TRBJ1-1; 8 bases are a match to TRBD1. Per germline, CDR1 LNHNV and CDR2 YYDKDF (reference sequence). The CDR3 contains 16 residues. J lost 4 bases, V lost 3 bases, and 10 bases had no gene match. The CDR3 coding sequence is TGTGCCACCAGCAGTGGACAGGGTATAAGGGCCACTGAAGCTTTCTTT. Protein product: CATSSGQGIRATEAFF.

The CDR3 here is CASRIPFGNGYTF. In DNA, the CDR3 is TGTGCCAGCAGAATCCCTTTCGGGAATGGCTACACCTTC. The genes are TRBV28 and TRBJ1-2; D is undetermined. CDR3 length equals 13 residues. Germline CDR1 is MDHEN and CDR2 is SYDVKM. The V end was cut by 6 bases, the J end by 6 bases, with 14 bases between.

V and J are TRBV18 and TRBJ2-3, with 10 bases lining up with TRBD2. CDR1 and CDR2 from the germline V gene are KGHSH and LQKENI. CDR3 length: 16 amino acids. Trimming took 4 bases from V and 2 from J; bases not matched to a gene: 6. The CDR3 reads CASSRDLAGATDTQYF. The CDR3 coding sequence is TGTGCCAGCTCACGAGATCTAGCGGGGGCCACAGATACGCAGTATTTT. The full variable domain, in which reference TRBV18 and TRBJ2-3 provide the parts outside the CDR3, is NAGVMQNPRHLVRRRGQEARLRCSPMKGHSHVYWYRQLPEEGLKFMVYLQKENIIDESGMPKERFSAEFPKEGPSILRIQQVVRGDSAAYFCASSRDLAGATDTQYFGPGTRLTVL.

V is TRBV29-1 and J is TRBJ2-7, with D maybe TRBD1 (6 bases). Germline lookup yields CDR1 SQVTM and CDR2 ANQGSEA. The CDR3 loop spans 13 amino acids. Trimming left V 4 bases short and J 2 bases short, with 12 bases between. The CDR3, as DNA: TGCAGCGTTGCGGCCAGGGGAACCTACGAGCAGTACTTC. Translation gives CSVAARGTYEQYF.

Points on this clone: The junction departs from the called germline gene at one end, perhaps through a read error. The V gene is TRBV5-6, the J gene TRBJ1-2; D is uncertain. Germline CDR1 reads SGHDT; CDR2 reads YYEEEE. CDR3 size: 11 residues. CDR3 sequence: CASSLVTVTSF. As DNA, the CDR3 is TGTGCCAGCAGCTTGGTAACAGTTACTTCCTTC.